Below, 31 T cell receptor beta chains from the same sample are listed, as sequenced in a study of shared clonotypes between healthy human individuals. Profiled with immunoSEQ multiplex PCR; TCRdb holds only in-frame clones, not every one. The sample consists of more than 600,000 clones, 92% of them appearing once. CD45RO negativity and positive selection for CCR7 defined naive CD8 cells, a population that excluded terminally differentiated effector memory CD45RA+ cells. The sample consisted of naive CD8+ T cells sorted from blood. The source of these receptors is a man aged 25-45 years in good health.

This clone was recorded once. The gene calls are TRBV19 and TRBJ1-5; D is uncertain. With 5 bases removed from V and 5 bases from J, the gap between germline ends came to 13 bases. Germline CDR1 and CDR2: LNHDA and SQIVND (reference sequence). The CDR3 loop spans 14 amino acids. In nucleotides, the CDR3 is TGTGCCAGTAGTGTAAAGGGATGGGATCAGCCCCAGCATTTT. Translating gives CASSVKGWDQPQHF.

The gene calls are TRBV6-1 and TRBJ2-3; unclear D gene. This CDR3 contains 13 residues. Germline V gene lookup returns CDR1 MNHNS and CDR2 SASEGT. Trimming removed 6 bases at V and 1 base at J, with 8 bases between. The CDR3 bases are TGTGCCAGCAGGGACCATCGCACAGATACGCAGTATTTT. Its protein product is CASRDHRTDTQYF.

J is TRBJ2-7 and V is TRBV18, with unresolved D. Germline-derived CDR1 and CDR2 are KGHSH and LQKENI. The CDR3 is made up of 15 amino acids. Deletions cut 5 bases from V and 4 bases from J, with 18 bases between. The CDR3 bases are TGTGCCAGCTCAGAAGGGAATGTGGGAAGGTACGAGCAGTACTTC. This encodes CASSEGNVGRYEQYF.

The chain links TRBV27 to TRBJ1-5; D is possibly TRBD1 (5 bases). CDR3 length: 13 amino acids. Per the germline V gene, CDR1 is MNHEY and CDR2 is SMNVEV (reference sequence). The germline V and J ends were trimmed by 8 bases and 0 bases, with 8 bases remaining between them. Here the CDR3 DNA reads TGTGCCAGCCAGGGTAATAGCAATCAGCCCCAGCATTTT. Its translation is CASQGNSNQPQHF.

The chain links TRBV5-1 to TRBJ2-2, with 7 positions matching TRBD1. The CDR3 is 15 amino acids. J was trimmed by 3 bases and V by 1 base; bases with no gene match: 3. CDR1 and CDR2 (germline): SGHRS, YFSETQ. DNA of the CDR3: TGCGCCAGCAGCTTGAGGCAGGGGGACACCGGGGAGCTGTTTTTT. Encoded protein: CASSLRQGDTGELFF.

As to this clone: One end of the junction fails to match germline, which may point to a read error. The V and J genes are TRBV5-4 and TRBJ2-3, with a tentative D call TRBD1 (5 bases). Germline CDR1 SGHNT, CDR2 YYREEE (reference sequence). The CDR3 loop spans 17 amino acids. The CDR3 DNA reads TGTACCAGCCCCGGGCCCGTAGGGGATTCCGGGCCAGATACGCAGTATTTT. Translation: CTSPGPVGDSGPDTQYF.

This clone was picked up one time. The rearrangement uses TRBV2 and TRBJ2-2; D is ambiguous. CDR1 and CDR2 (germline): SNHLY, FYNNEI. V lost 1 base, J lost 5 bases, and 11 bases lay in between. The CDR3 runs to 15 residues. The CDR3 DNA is TGTGCCAGCAGTGAAGTTATAGGGTCGACCGGGGAGCTGTTTTTT. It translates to CASSEVIGSTGELFF.

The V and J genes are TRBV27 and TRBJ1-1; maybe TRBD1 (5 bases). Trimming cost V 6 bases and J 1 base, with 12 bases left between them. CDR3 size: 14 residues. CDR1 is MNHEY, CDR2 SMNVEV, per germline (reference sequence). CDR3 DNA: TGTGCCAGCAGAGTTTCGGGGGGGAACACTGAAGCTTTCTTT. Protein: CASRVSGGNTEAFF.

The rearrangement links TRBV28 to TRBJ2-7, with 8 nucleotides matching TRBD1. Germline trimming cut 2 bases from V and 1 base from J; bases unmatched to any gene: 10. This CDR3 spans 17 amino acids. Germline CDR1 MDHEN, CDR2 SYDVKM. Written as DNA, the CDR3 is TGTGCCAGCAGTTTAGACCCTCAAGGACAGGGATCCTACGAGCAGTACTTC. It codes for CASSLDPQGQGSYEQYF.

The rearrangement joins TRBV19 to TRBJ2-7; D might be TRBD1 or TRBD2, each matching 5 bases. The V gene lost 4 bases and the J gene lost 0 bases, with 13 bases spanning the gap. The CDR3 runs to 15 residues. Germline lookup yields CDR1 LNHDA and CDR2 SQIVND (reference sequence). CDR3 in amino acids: CASSTRGSSSYEQYF. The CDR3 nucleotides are TGTGCCAGTAGTACCCGGGGCTCCAGCTCCTACGAGCAGTACTTC.

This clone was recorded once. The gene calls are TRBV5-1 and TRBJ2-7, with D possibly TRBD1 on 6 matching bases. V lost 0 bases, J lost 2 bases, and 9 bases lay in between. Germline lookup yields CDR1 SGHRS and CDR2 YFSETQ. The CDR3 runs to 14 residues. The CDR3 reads CASSLAGTTYEQYF. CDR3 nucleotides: TGCGCCAGCAGCTTGGCCGGGACAACCTACGAGCAGTACTTC.

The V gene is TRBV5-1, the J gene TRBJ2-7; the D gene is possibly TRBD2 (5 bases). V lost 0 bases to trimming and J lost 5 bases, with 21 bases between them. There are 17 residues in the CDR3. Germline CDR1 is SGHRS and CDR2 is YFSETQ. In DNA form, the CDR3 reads TGCGCCAGCAGCTTGGTTTTCACCGGGCCCCAGAGGGACGAGCAGTACTTC. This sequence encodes CASSLVFTGPQRDEQYF.

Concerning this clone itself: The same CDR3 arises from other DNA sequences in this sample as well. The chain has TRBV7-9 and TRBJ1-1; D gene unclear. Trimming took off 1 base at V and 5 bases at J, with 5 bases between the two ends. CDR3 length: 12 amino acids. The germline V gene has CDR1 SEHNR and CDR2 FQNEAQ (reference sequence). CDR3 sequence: CASSLDLTEAFF. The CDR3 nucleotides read TGTGCCAGCAGCTTAGACTTAACTGAAGCTTTCTTT.

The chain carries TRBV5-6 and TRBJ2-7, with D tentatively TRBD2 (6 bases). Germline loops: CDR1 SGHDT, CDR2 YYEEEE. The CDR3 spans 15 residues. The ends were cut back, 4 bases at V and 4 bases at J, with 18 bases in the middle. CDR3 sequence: CASSALRAGGYEQYF. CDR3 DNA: TGTGCCAGCAGCGCCCTCAGGGCAGGAGGGTACGAGCAGTACTTC. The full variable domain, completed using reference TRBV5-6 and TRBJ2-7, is DAGVTQSPTHLIKTRGQQVTLRCSPKSGHDTVSWYQQALGQGPQFIFQYYEEEERQRGNFPDRFSGHQFPNYSSELNVNALLLGDSALYLCASSALRAGGYEQYFGPGTRLTVT.

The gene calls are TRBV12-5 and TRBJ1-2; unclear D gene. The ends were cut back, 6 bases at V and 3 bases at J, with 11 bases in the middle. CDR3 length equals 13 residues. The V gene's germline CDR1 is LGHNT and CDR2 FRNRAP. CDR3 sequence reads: CASGLGPDYGYTF. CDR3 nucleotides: TGTGCTAGTGGACTAGGGCCCGACTATGGCTACACCTTC.

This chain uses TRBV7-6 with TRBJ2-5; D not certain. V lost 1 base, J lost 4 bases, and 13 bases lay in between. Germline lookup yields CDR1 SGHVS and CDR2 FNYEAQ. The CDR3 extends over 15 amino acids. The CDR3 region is CASSLEVGRRETQYF. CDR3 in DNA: TGTGCCAGCAGCTTAGAGGTGGGAAGACGAGAGACCCAGTACTTC.

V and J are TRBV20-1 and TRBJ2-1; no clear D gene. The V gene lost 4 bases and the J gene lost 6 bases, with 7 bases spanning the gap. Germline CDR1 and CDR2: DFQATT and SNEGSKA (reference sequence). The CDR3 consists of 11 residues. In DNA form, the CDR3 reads TGCAGTGCTATTCGTCGCAATGAGCAGTTCTTC. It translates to CSAIRRNEQFF.

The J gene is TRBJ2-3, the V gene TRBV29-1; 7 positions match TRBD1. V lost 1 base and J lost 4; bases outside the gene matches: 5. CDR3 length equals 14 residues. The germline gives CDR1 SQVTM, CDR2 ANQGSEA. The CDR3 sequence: CSVEGQGIADTQYF. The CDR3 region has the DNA TGCAGCGTTGAAGGACAGGGAATAGCAGATACGCAGTATTTT.

CDR3 in amino acids: CASSFGGGRYEQYF. CDR3 nucleotides: TGTGCCAGCAGTTTCGGGGGAGGACGGTACGAGCAGTACTTC. The chain has TRBV27 and TRBJ2-7; TRBD2 might be the D (6 bases). This CDR3 spans 14 amino acids. Germline V gene lookup returns CDR1 MNHEY and CDR2 SMNVEV (reference sequence). Trimming left V 3 bases short and J 4 bases short, with 13 bases between.

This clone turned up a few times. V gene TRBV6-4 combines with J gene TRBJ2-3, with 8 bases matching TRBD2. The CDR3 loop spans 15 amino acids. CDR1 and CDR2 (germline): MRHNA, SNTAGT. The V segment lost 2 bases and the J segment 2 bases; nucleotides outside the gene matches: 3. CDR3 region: CASSDGTRNTDTQYF. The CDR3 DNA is TGTGCCAGCAGTGACGGGACTAGAAACACAGATACGCAGTATTTT.

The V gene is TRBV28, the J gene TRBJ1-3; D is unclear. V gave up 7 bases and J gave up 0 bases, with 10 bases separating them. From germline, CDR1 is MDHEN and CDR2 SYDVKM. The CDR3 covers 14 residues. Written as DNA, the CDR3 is TGTGCCAGCAATTTTGTGGGCTCTGGAAACACCATATATTTT. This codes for CASNFVGSGNTIYF.

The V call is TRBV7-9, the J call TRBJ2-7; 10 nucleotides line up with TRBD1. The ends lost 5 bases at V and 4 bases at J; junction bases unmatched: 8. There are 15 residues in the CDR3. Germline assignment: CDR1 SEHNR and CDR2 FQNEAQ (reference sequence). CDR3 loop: CASSTGTGVYYEQYF. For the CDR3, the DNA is TGTGCCAGCAGCACCGGGACAGGGGTTTATTACGAGCAGTACTTC.

This CDR3 is CASTSSGANVLTF. CDR3 bases: TGTGCCAGCACTAGCTCTGGGGCCAACGTCCTGACTTTC. This rearrangement joins TRBV27 to TRBJ2-6; D remains ambiguous. Germline assignment: CDR1 MNHEY and CDR2 SMNVEV (reference sequence). The CDR3 totals 13 residues. Trimming took off 7 bases at V and 0 bases at J, with 4 bases between the two ends.

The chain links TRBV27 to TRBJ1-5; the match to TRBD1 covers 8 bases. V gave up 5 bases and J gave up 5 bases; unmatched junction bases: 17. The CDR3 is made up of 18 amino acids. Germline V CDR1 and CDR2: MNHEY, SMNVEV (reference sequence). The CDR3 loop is CASSRYWGQTGDDQPQHF. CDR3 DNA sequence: TGTGCCAGCAGTCGCTATTGGGGTCAGACAGGGGACGATCAGCCCCAGCATTTT.

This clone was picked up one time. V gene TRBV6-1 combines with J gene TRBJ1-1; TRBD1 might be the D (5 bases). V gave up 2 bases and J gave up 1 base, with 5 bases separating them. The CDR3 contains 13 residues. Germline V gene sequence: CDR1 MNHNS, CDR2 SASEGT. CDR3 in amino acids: CASSETGNTEAFF. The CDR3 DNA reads TGTGCCAGCAGTGAAACAGGGAACACTGAAGCTTTCTTT.

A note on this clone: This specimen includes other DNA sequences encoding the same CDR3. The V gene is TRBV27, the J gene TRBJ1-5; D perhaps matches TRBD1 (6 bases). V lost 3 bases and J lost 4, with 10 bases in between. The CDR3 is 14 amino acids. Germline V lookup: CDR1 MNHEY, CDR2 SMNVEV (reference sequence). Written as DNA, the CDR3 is TGTGCCAGCAGTTTTCAGGGGCCTAATCAGCCCCAGCATTTT. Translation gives CASSFQGPNQPQHF.

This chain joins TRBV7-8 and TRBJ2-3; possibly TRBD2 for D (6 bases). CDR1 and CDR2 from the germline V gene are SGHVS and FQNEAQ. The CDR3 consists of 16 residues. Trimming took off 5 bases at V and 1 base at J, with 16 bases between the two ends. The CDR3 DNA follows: TGTGCCAGCAGCCCATGGAGTAGCGGTCGCACAGATACGCAGTATTTT. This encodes CASSPWSSGRTDTQYF.

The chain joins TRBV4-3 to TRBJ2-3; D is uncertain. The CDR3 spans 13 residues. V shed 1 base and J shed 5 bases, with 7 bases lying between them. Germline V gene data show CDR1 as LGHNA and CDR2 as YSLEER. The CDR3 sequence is CASSQVREDTQYF. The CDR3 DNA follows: TGCGCCAGCAGCCAAGTGCGAGAAGATACGCAGTATTTT.

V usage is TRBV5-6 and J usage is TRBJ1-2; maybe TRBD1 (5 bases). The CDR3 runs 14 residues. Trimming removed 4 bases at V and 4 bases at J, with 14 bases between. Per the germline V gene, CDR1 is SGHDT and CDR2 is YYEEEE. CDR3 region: CASSLGTDTYGYTF. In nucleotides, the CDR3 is TGTGCCAGCAGCCTGGGGACGGACACCTATGGCTACACCTTC.

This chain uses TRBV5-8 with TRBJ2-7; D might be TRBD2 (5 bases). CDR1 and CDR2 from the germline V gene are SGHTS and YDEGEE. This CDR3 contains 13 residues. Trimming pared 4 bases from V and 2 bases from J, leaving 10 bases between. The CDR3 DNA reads TGTGCCAGCAGCCAGAGGGAGACCTACGAGCAGTACTTC. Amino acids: CASSQRETYEQYF.

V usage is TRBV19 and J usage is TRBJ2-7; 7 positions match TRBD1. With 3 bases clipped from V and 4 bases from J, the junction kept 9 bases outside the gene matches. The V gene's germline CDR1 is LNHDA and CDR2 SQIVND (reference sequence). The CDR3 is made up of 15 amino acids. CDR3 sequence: CASSIGTGAGYEQYF. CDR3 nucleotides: TGTGCCAGTAGTATTGGTACAGGGGCTGGGTACGAGCAGTACTTC. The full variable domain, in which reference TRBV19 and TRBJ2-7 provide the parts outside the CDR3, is DGGITQSPKYLFRKEGQNVTLSCEQNLNHDAMYWYRQDPGQGLRLIYYSQIVNDFQKGDIAEGYSVSREKKESFPLTVTSAQKNPTAFYLCASSIGTGAGYEQYFGPGTRLTVT.